This T cell receptor (beta chain) was obtained from a study of blood T cell repertoires in COVID-19. The CDR3 is made up of 17 amino acids. Germline V gene data show CDR1 as ENHRY and CDR2 as SYGVKD. Assay: immunoSEQ multiplex PCR; the TCRdb copy retains only in-frame clones and omits some. The sample has about 190,000 clones, approximately 78% seen once. Sequencing was performed on peripheral blood. This sequence was found in a woman aged 80 or over with active or convalescent COVID-19. The chain couples TRBV10-3 to TRBJ1-5, with D possibly being TRBD1 (5 bases). CDR3 nucleotides: TGTGGCGACTGTCGGGACTCAATAAGGTACGGCAATCAGCCCCAGCATTTT. Translation gives CGDCRDSIRYGNQPQHF.